A selection of T cell receptor beta chains follows, all from one sample in a study of beta chain features in type 1 diabetes. The protocol was immunoSEQ multiplex PCR, while the TCRdb copy is restricted to in-frame clones and leaves out a portion. The sample includes fewer than 550,000 clones, approximately 10% of them seen just once. The sequencing input was naive CD4+ T cells from blood. These receptors all come from a woman aged 18-29 years in good health. Both conserved end residues are part of each CDR3. D genes are given only for firm matches. Not every row has a clone size; where given, it reads once, few, many or a size class.

V gene: TRBV15; J gene: TRBJ2-2; D gene: TRBD2; CDR3 length: 14; clone size: few; CDR3 DNA: TGTGCCACCCGGCAGCGGGGGTGGGCCGGGGAGCTGTTTTTT; CDR3 protein: CATRQRGWAGELFF
V gene: TRBV29-1; J gene: TRBJ1-1; D gene: NA; CDR3 length: 14; clone size: few; CDR3 DNA: TGCAGCGTTGCTCCCCTTTCACAGAACACTGAAGCTTTCTTT; CDR3 protein: CSVAPLSQNTEAFF
V gene: TRBV6-5; J gene: TRBJ2-3; D gene: NA; CDR3 length: 11; clone size: NA; CDR3 DNA: TGTGCCAGCAGTCGGTCGGGGACGCAGTATTTT; CDR3 protein: CASSRSGTQYF
V gene: TRBV14; J gene: TRBJ1-2; D gene: NA; CDR3 length: 13; clone size: NA; CDR3 DNA: TGTGCCAGCAGCCTCACTGTTTTCAGTGGCTACACCTTC; CDR3 protein: CASSLTVFSGYTF
V gene: TRBV25-1; J gene: TRBJ1-6; D gene: TRBD1; CDR3 length: 15; clone size: NA; CDR3 DNA: TGTGCCAGCAGTGATGCGACAGGGGATAATTCACCCCTCCACTTT; CDR3 protein: CASSDATGDNSPLHF
V gene: TRBV5-1; J gene: TRBJ2-2; D gene: NA; CDR3 length: 14; clone size: few; CDR3 DNA: TGCGCCAGCAGCTTTCCAGGGAACACCGGGGAGCTGTTTTTT; CDR3 protein: CASSFPGNTGELFF
V gene: TRBV7-6; J gene: TRBJ2-5; D gene: TRBD2; CDR3 length: 16; clone size: few; CDR3 DNA: TGTGCCAGCAGCGGCTTTCTAGCGGGGCTACAAGAGACCCAGTACTTC; CDR3 protein: CASSGFLAGLQETQYF
V gene: TRBV5-1; J gene: TRBJ1-2; D gene: NA; CDR3 length: 15; clone size: few; CDR3 DNA: TGCGCCAGCAGCCCTGAGAAGGTGAGGAGCTATGGCTACACCTTC; CDR3 protein: CASSPEKVRSYGYTF
V gene: TRBV4-3; J gene: TRBJ2-2; D gene: TRBD1; CDR3 length: 16; clone size: once; CDR3 DNA: TGCGCCAGCAGCCAAGGGACAGGGTCTTTGGCCGGGGAGCTGTTTTTT; CDR3 protein: CASSQGTGSLAGELFF
V gene: TRBV5-1; J gene: TRBJ2-1; D gene: NA; CDR3 length: 15; clone size: few; CDR3 DNA: TGCGCCAGCAGCTTGATCGGGAACCAGGGCAATGAGCAGTTCTTC; CDR3 protein: CASSLIGNQGNEQFF
V gene: TRBV6-7; J gene: TRBJ2-2; D gene: TRBD2; CDR3 length: 18; clone size: NA; CDR3 DNA: TGTGCCAGCAGTTACGAGGCTAGCGGGATGAGTGGAGCCGGGGAGCTGTTTTTT; CDR3 protein: CASSYEASGMSGAGELFF
V gene: TRBV9; J gene: TRBJ2-5; D gene: NA; CDR3 length: 13; clone size: few; CDR3 DNA: TGTGCCAGCAGCGCCGCTAGCCAAGAGACCCAGTACTTC; CDR3 protein: CASSAASQETQYF
V gene: TRBV15; J gene: TRBJ2-1; D gene: NA; CDR3 length: 15; clone size: NA; CDR3 DNA: TGTGCCACCAGCTACGGCGGCCCGGCGTACAATGAGCAGTTCTTC; CDR3 protein: CATSYGGPAYNEQFF
V gene: TRBV7-2; J gene: TRBJ2-5; D gene: NA; CDR3 length: 14; clone size: NA; CDR3 DNA: TGTGCCAGCAGCTTAGGCCCCGGGAGACAGACCCAGTACTTC; CDR3 protein: CASSLGPGRQTQYF
V gene: TRBV19; J gene: TRBJ2-5; D gene: TRBD1; CDR3 length: 13; clone size: NA; CDR3 DNA: TGTGCCAGTCGAACAGGGGGGCGGGAGACCCAGTACTTC; CDR3 protein: CASRTGGRETQYF
V gene: TRBV5-1; J gene: TRBJ1-2; D gene: TRBD1; CDR3 length: 14; clone size: NA; CDR3 DNA: TGCGCCAGCAGCGTAACAGGGGGCGTCTATGGCTACACCTTC; CDR3 protein: CASSVTGGVYGYTF
V gene: TRBV23-1; J gene: TRBJ1-1; D gene: TRBD1; CDR3 length: 15; clone size: few; CDR3 DNA: TGCGCCAGCAGTCAAGAAGGACAGGTGAACACTGAAGCTTTCTTT; CDR3 protein: CASSQEGQVNTEAFF
V gene: TRBV11-3; J gene: TRBJ1-2; D gene: NA; CDR3 length: 16; clone size: few; CDR3 DNA: TGTGCCAGCAGCCCGTATCCCAGGCGGGCTAACTATGGCTACACCTTC; CDR3 protein: CASSPYPRRANYGYTF
V gene: TRBV7-9; J gene: TRBJ2-3; D gene: TRBD1; CDR3 length: 16; clone size: few; CDR3 DNA: TGTGCCAGCAGCTTAGGTGGGACAGCTAGCACAGATACGCAGTATTTT; CDR3 protein: CASSLGGTASTDTQYF
V gene: TRBV7-9; J gene: TRBJ1-1; D gene: NA; CDR3 length: 13; clone size: NA; CDR3 DNA: TGTGCCAGCAGCCCCGACGGGAGATCTGAAGCTTTCTTT; CDR3 protein: CASSPDGRSEAFF
V gene: TRBV5-4; J gene: TRBJ2-5; D gene: TRBD1; CDR3 length: 15; clone size: once; CDR3 DNA: TGTGCCAGCAGCTTCAACAGGGGGCCGGGGGAGACCCAGTACTTC; CDR3 protein: CASSFNRGPGETQYF
V gene: TRBV9; J gene: TRBJ2-7; D gene: TRBD1; CDR3 length: 15; clone size: NA; CDR3 DNA: TGTGCCAGCAGCCCCAGGGACAGCGGAGTCTACGAGCAGTACTTC; CDR3 protein: CASSPRDSGVYEQYF
V gene: TRBV28; J gene: TRBJ2-3; D gene: NA; CDR3 length: 12; clone size: few; CDR3 DNA: TGTGCCAGCCGATTAGGGGCAGATACGCAGTATTTT; CDR3 protein: CASRLGADTQYF